Listed here is a single TCR beta chain. This clonotype turned up a few times. No cognate antigen has been identified for it. No base qualities exist here, and no much larger clone lies one base off it. This specimen comes from a study of blood T cells in healthy people across ages (dated by TCRdb to the mid-2010s). In terms of the full investigation: In model experiments, template switching captured roughly one uniquely barcoded TCR beta cDNA molecule for every two T cells. Four age groups were formed from the donors: young (average roughly 15 years), middle-aged (approximately 39), aged (62) and long-lived (about 75). The study measured age-related changes in TCR beta repertoire diversity using deep sequencing normalized with unique cDNA molecular identifiers. The study analyzed two additional independent replicas of 1 million unique cDNA reads from the same blood draw for two donors, one aged 18 to 29 and one aged 80 or older. Beyond this particular receptor, the publication reports: A strong correlation was found between observed TCR beta diversity and the percentage of naive T cells measured by flow cytometry. Estimates of total diversity based on one million sequenced T cells were regarded as lower bounds and as underestimates. Compared with the aged group, more naive CD4+ T cells, fewer expanded clones and increased TCR diversity were shown by the long-lived group, suggesting age selection. As age increased, observed TCR beta diversity per million T cells dropped in a roughly linear way, and a significant reduction was already evident by age 40. The CMV infection status of donors was not known, potentially confounding age-related changes in expanded clonotypes. Since profiling was done on bulk unsorted PBMCs, naive and antigen-experienced compartments could not be conclusively compared.

The library was obtained by 5' RACE. Instrument used: Illumina HiSeq 2500. A second PCR of roughly 6 to 12 cycles was run with a J-beta primer mix and a sample-barcoded 5' primer. A unique molecular identifier was introduced onto each TCR beta cDNA molecule by a template-switch 5' adaptor carrying 12 random nucleotides. At least 3 million CDR3-containing paired-end reads were obtained from each sample. All of the RNA was converted into first-strand cDNA using the Mint cDNA synthesis kit, with a TRBC-specific oligonucleotide serving as the primer. Following uracil-DNA glycosylase treatment, all cDNA underwent a first 18-cycle PCR with the universal primers M1SS and BC2_uni_R. In the original analysis: For normalization, 1 million high-quality reads were randomly selected from each sample, with every read carrying a distinct molecular identifier. Instead of being binned into consensus sequences, reads that shared molecular identifiers were thrown out. MiTCR, with a Q25 quality threshold and the strictest error-elimination algorithm, was used for CDR3 identification, clonotype clustering and error correction. Lower-bound total TCR beta diversity was estimated with a nonparametric unseen species model using Euler transformation. In-frame beta chains were kept once TCRdb had trimmed the public reads at Q25 with fastp and called clones with MiXCR. Records with the same CDR3 protein are collapsed into one entry carrying the most frequent genes and DNA. TCRdb, not the original authors, processed these V and J calls. For this sample there are 750,000 or so distinct CDR3 sequences; around a quarter appear just once. The ten largest make up under 10% of the sample.

CDR1 and CDR2 were assigned from the germline V gene as SGDLS and YYNGEE. Taken from cysteine to phenylalanine, the CDR3 has 16 residues. Of the read, only the CDR3 DNA is kept; its 48 bases are in frame from base 1. Systemically healthy Caucasian individuals from Russia, approximately 39 in total and aged about 6 to 95 years, were included as donors. Each donor gave approximately 9.3 milliliters of peripheral blood, collected into EDTA-treated Vacutainer tubes. Ficoll-Paque density-gradient centrifugation was used to isolate PBMCs, with at least 6.5 million per sample. Trizol reagent was used to extract total RNA from PBMCs, with at least 5.5 micrograms per sample. For every donor, an aliquot of PBMCs went through flow cytometry to measure the percentages of naive CD45RAhigh/CD27high T cells. These same data were also listed under a study on T cells of mothers and their children. As the second paper documents: The donors were nine systemically healthy Caucasian individuals, made up of three mothers and their six children. cDNA synthesis used all of the extracted RNA, with about 1.5 ug of RNA in each 15 ul reaction. In the second PCR, the M1S primer introduced both the sample barcodes and 2-4 random nucleotides. Over 10 million TCR beta CDR3 reads came from each mother, compared with several million reads from each child. In both related and unrelated pairs, thymic selection shapes the output of TCR recombination in a similar way, with inherited differences having only a minor effect. Normalized repertoire overlap was always found to be slightly, but never significantly, higher in related mother-child pairs than in unrelated mother-child pairs. No persistent microchimeric T cell clones were detected, at a sensitivity of approximately 110 clones per million clonotypes. In the study, deep NGS was used to compare the TCR beta repertoires of mothers and children, and features distinguishing related mother-child pairs from unrelated individuals were sought. On average, the children were approximately 11 +/- 4 years old, while the mothers were around 40 +/- 4 years old. After adapter ligation was performed with NEBNext reagents, the libraries were sequenced on an Illumina HiSeq 2000 with 100+100 nt paired-end reads. Mother and child libraries were prepared a month apart and sequenced in separate runs to prevent cross-contamination. Between roughly 500,000 and 2,300,000 distinct TCR beta clonotypes were identified per donor. Naive TCR beta clonotypes were estimated from low-frequency clonotypes matched to each donor's FACS-determined naive share, without sorting.

Recombination linked TRBV9 to TRBJ2-5, with the D gene uncertain. The end of the DNA is better explained by TRBJ2-1, so the J call may be wrong. The receptor's source is a boy aged 5-17 years in good health. Sequencing input: blood. Here is the DNA: TGTGCCAGCAGCGTAGCTCTAAGGGTCGTGGACAATGAGCAGTTCTTC. Its product reads: CASSVALRVVDNEQFF.